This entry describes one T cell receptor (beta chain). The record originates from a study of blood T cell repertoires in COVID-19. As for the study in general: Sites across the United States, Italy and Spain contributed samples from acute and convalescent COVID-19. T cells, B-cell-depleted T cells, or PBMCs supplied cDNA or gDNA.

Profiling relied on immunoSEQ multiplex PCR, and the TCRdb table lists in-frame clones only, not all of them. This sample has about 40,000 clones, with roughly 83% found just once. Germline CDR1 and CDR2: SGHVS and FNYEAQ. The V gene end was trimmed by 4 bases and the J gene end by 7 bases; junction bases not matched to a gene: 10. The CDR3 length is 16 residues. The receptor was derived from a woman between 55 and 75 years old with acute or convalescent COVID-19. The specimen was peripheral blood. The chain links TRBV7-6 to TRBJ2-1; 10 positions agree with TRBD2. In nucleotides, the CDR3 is TGTGCCAGCAGCTCCATCCTAGCGGGAGCGAGGAATGAGCAGTTCTTC. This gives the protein CASSSILAGARNEQFF. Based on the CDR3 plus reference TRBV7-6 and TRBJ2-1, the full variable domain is GAGVSQSPRYKVTKRGQDVALRCDPISGHVSLYWYRQALGQGPEFLTYFNYEAQQDKSGLPNDRFSAERPEGSISTLTIQRTEQRDSAMYRCASSSILAGARNEQFFGPGTRLTVL.